Listed here are 24 T cell receptor beta chains from one sample, sequenced in a study of cytomegalovirus exposure and HLA in healthy donors. Both 60 Vbeta primers and 13 Jbeta primers went into the PCR. TCRdb's table, derived via immunoSEQ multiplex PCR, lists solely in-frame clones and lacks some. Here the sample table reports about 130,000 clones. Input material: PBMCs. The receptors shown here come from a woman aged 60-75 years in good health and CMV-seronegative.

The chain is built from TRBV19 and TRBJ2-3, with TRBD2 identical over 7 bases. The CDR3 runs 17 residues. Germline CDR1 and CDR2: LNHDA and SQIVND (reference sequence). After removal of 5 bases from V and 0 bases from J, the junction contained 11 bases not matched to a gene. CDR3 loop: CASSSGTMGPSTDTQYF. In DNA, the CDR3 is TGTGCCAGTAGTTCCGGGACTATGGGGCCTAGCACAGATACGCAGTATTTT.

The chain links TRBV5-1 to TRBJ2-7, with TRBD1 matching 7 bases. This CDR3 contains 15 residues. The V and J ends lost 4 bases and 3 bases, in that order; junction bases with no gene match: 10. Per germline, CDR1 SGHRS and CDR2 YFSETQ. The CDR3 DNA follows: TGCGCCAGCAGCGCGTGGACAGGCGGTATCTACGAGCAGTACTTC. Translating gives CASSAWTGGIYEQYF.

The gene calls are TRBV2 and TRBJ1-1; possible D gene TRBD1, 5 bases. The CDR3 is 16 residues long. Germline-derived CDR1 and CDR2 are SNHLY and FYNNEI. The ends were cut back, 7 bases at V and 7 bases at J, with 25 bases in the middle. CDR3 sequence: CASIPVGRASGGEAFF. The CDR3 DNA reads TGTGCCAGCATCCCGGTTGGACGGGCGTCCGGGGGTGAAGCTTTCTTT.

The CDR3 region has the DNA TGTGCCAGCACTGAGCTATCTGGAAACACCATATATTTT. Its protein product is CASTELSGNTIYF. This chain links TRBV6-5 with TRBJ1-3; D uncertain. The CDR3 sequence is 13 residues long. CDR1 and CDR2 (germline): MNHEY, SVGAGI. The ends were cut back, 7 bases at V and 1 base at J, with 8 bases in the middle.

The chain carries TRBV11-2 and TRBJ2-7, with 8 bases aligning to TRBD2. This CDR3 is 15 amino acids long. V dropped 2 bases and J dropped 3; count of bases not matched to a gene: 6. From germline, CDR1 is SGHAT and CDR2 FQNNGV. DNA for the CDR3: TGTGCCAGCAGCTTACAAGGGACTAGGAACTACGAGCAGTACTTC. Protein sequence: CASSLQGTRNYEQYF. Complete variable domain (other parts from reference TRBV11-2 and TRBJ2-7): EAGVAQSPRYKIIEKRQSVAFWCNPISGHATLYWYQQILGQGPKLLIQFQNNGVVDDSQLPKDRFSAERLKGVDSTLKIQPAKLEDSAVYLCASSLQGTRNYEQYFGPGTRLTVT.

The rearrangement joins TRBV19 to TRBJ1-5; D is possibly TRBD1 (5 bases). V was pared by 1 base and J by 2 bases, with 12 bases between. This CDR3 has 16 residues. Germline-derived CDR1 and CDR2 are LNHDA and SQIVND (reference sequence). This CDR3 is CASSIAGARGNQPQHF. CDR3 coding DNA: TGTGCCAGTAGTATAGCTGGGGCCCGGGGCAATCAGCCCCAGCATTTT.

The chain carries TRBV6-5 and TRBJ1-6; D not resolved. CDR1 and CDR2 (germline): MNHEY, SVGAGI. V was pared by 7 bases and J by 7 bases, with 11 bases between. The CDR3 length is 13 residues. The DNA of the CDR3 is TGTGCCAGCACGGGGAGATCCAATTCACCCCTCCACTTT. Its protein is CASTGRSNSPLHF.

The chain combines TRBV7-9 with TRBJ1-1, with 7 bases lining up with TRBD1. V was pared by 5 bases and J by 6 bases, with 3 bases of the junction left unmatched. Germline CDR1 is SEHNR and CDR2 is FQNEAQ (reference sequence). CDR3 size: 12 residues. CDR3 DNA sequence: TGTGCCAGCAGCATTGACAGGGCTGAAGCTTTCTTT. Translated: CASSIDRAEAFF. The variable domain in full, with the rest retrieved from reference TRBV7-9 and TRBJ1-1, is DTGVSQNPRHKITKRGQNVTFRCDPISEHNRLYWYRQTLGQGPEFLTYFQNEAQLEKSRLLSDRFSAERPKGSFSTLEIQRTEQGDSAMYLCASSIDRAEAFFGQGTRLTVV.

The chain carries TRBV5-1 and TRBJ1-2; no definite D call. Germline V gene lookup returns CDR1 SGHRS and CDR2 YFSETQ. Trimming shortened V by 0 bases and J by 1 base, and 10 bases separated the two germline ends. This CDR3 is 15 amino acids long. CDR3 coding DNA: TGCGCCAGCAGCTTGGCCTCGGGGAGTAACTATGGCTACACCTTC. Translated: CASSLASGSNYGYTF.

The chain uses TRBV28 and TRBJ1-1; no reliable D call. V was cut by 1 base and J by 2 bases, with 5 bases left in between. Germline V gene data show CDR1 as MDHEN and CDR2 as SYDVKM. CDR3 length: 13 amino acids. CDR3 sequence: CASSLSQNTEAFF. The CDR3 nucleotides are TGTGCCAGCAGTTTATCCCAAAACACTGAAGCTTTCTTT.

V is TRBV27 and J is TRBJ2-2, with TRBD2 identical over 9 bases. Germline-derived CDR1 and CDR2 are MNHEY and SMNVEV (reference sequence). This CDR3 comprises 17 residues. Unmatched junction bases numbered 13, after V lost 6 bases and J lost 5 bases. The CDR3 coding sequence is TGTGCCAGCAGGACGATCTTTAGCGGGAGTACGACCGGGGAGCTGTTTTTT. As protein: CASRTIFSGSTTGELFF.

The V call is TRBV30, the J call TRBJ2-5, with 10 bases aligning to TRBD1. Trimming at V came to 4 bases and at J to 7 bases, leaving 12 bases not matched to a gene. The CDR3 has 15 amino acids. Looked up from germline, CDR1 is GTSNPN and CDR2 is SVGIG (reference sequence). The CDR3 protein is CAWNRRDRGRGTQYF. The DNA for the CDR3 is TGTGCCTGGAACCGTAGGGACAGGGGTAGGGGGACCCAGTACTTC.

The rearrangement joins TRBV6-1 to TRBJ2-3; 8 nucleotides agree with TRBD2. Trimming removed 10 bases from V and 3 bases from J; junction bases left unmatched: 9. The V gene's germline CDR1 is MNHNS and CDR2 SASEGT. CDR3 length: 14 amino acids. The CDR3 protein is CATCRAGETDTQYF. The CDR3 DNA reads TGTGCCACCTGCCGAGCGGGAGAAACAGATACGCAGTATTTT.

The chain has TRBV6-4 and TRBJ2-7; 10 bases match TRBD2. The germline V gene encodes CDR1 MRHNA and CDR2 SNTAGT. The J segment lost 6 bases and the V segment lost 8 bases, leaving 7 bases of the junction unmatched. The CDR3 is 13 amino acids. The CDR3 region has the DNA TGTGCCAGCGAGCGGGAGGGAAGATGCGAGCAGTACTTC. Its translation: CASEREGRCEQYF.

The chain joins TRBV5-1 to TRBJ1-1; maybe TRBD1 (5 bases). V dropped 5 bases and J dropped 0 bases, with 17 bases sitting between them. The CDR3 consists of 16 residues. The germline V gene has CDR1 SGHRS and CDR2 YFSETQ. CDR3 bases: TGCGCCAGCAGAACGGATGGGGCAGGGATGAACACTGAAGCTTTCTTT. Amino acids: CASRTDGAGMNTEAFF.

V usage is TRBV19 and J usage is TRBJ2-7; 7 bases map to TRBD1. This CDR3 is 16 amino acids long. With 5 bases clipped from V and 4 bases from J, the junction kept 14 bases outside the gene matches. The germline CDR1 and CDR2 sequences are LNHDA and SQIVND (reference sequence). CDR3 sequence (DNA): TGTGCCAGTAGTCAGGATGGGACAGACCGGTCTTACGAGCAGTACTTC. This translates into CASSQDGTDRSYEQYF.

The CDR3 DNA sequence: TGTGCCACCGGGACAGGGGACCACGAGCAGTACTTC. Protein sequence: CATGTGDHEQYF. The chain joins TRBV27 to TRBJ2-7; 10 bases line up with TRBD1. Germline CDR1 is MNHEY and CDR2 is SMNVEV (reference sequence). V was pared by 10 bases and J by 5 bases, with 5 bases of the junction left unmatched. The CDR3 extends over 12 amino acids.

The rearrangement links TRBV14 to TRBJ2-1; perhaps TRBD2 as D (5 bases). The germline V gene has CDR1 SGHDN and CDR2 FVKESK. The CDR3 consists of 14 residues. Between the trimmed V and J ends, which lost 0 bases and 15 bases, there was a span of 18 bases. DNA of the CDR3: TGTGCCAGCAGCCAAGACCTAGCCCATGGAGCTCGGTTCTTC. This sequence encodes CASSQDLAHGARFF.

The chain joins TRBV5-1 to TRBJ1-4, with 10 bases matching TRBD1. Per the germline V gene, CDR1 is SGHRS and CDR2 is YFSETQ. The CDR3 covers 14 residues. V dropped 4 bases and J dropped 7; count of bases not matched to a gene: 4. In DNA form, the CDR3 reads TGCGCCAGCAGCCGGGGACAGGGGAGTGAAAAACTGTTTTTT. This sequence encodes CASSRGQGSEKLFF.

The V gene is TRBV19, the J gene TRBJ2-1, with 8 bases fitting TRBD2. Germline V gives CDR1 LNHDA, CDR2 SQIVND (reference sequence). The V segment lost 3 bases and the J segment 9 bases; nucleotides outside the gene matches: 7. The CDR3 is 14 residues long. The CDR3 sequence: CASSMSGRWSEQFF. DNA for the CDR3: TGTGCCAGTAGTATGAGCGGGAGATGGAGTGAGCAGTTCTTC.

V and J are TRBV30 and TRBJ2-1; TRBD2 aligns across 11 bases. V dropped 5 bases and J dropped 7; count of bases not matched to a gene: 10. Germline lookup yields CDR1 GTSNPN and CDR2 SVGIG (reference sequence). The CDR3 covers 15 residues. This CDR3 is CAWGTPGLAVNEQFF. The CDR3 bases are TGTGCCTGGGGCACCCCGGGACTAGCGGTTAATGAGCAGTTCTTC.

V is TRBV6-5 and J is TRBJ1-2, with 9 bases that match TRBD1. The CDR3 covers 16 residues. Germline V lookup: CDR1 MNHEY, CDR2 SVGAGI. V shed 2 bases, J shed 2 bases, and the junction held 6 bases outside the gene matches. The CDR3 DNA reads TGTGCCAGCAGTTACACCGGGACAGGGAGGAACTATGGCTACACCTTC. Translated: CASSYTGTGRNYGYTF.

V is TRBV27 and J is TRBJ2-7, with D possibly matching TRBD1 (7 bases). The germline CDR1 and CDR2 sequences are MNHEY and SMNVEV (reference sequence). Trimming left V 3 bases short and J 6 bases short, with 12 bases between. The CDR3 is 13 residues long. CDR3 region: CASSFQQGGEQYF. CDR3 coding DNA: TGTGCCAGCAGTTTCCAGCAGGGGGGCGAGCAGTACTTC.

The J gene is TRBJ1-6, the V gene TRBV6-5; 9 nucleotides agree with TRBD1. J was trimmed by 8 bases and V by 2 bases; bases with no gene match: 7. CDR1 MNHEY and CDR2 SVGAGI come from the germline V gene. The CDR3 is made up of 16 amino acids. The CDR3 sequence is CASSYGTGSFDSPLHF. Here the CDR3 DNA reads TGTGCCAGCAGTTACGGGACAGGGTCCTTTGATTCACCCCTCCACTTT.